The 9 T cell receptor beta chains listed next were all sequenced from one sample in a study of OX40 agonist ivuxolimab in advanced cancers. The assay was immunoSEQ multiplex PCR, and TCRdb's table has in-frame clones only and misses some. This sample has just under 75,000 clones, with 92% found just once. The sample consisted of CD4+ or CD8+ T cells sorted from blood, taken in a trial of the OX40 agonist ivuxolimab. The source is an adult with an advanced solid tumor such as melanoma, head and neck, liver or kidney cancer.

The chain is built from TRBV7-8 and TRBJ2-4, with 7 bases identical to TRBD2. CDR1 is SGHVS, CDR2 FQNEAQ, per germline. J gave up 5 bases and V 3 bases, and 7 bases lay outside the gene matches. This CDR3 contains 15 residues. The CDR3: CASSFPGGGENIQYF. The CDR3 nucleotides read TGTGCCAGCAGCTTTCCGGGAGGAGGGGAAAACATTCAGTACTTC. The full variable domain, with the rest looked up from reference TRBV7-8 and TRBJ2-4, is GAGVSQSPRYKVAKRGQDVALRCDPISGHVSLFWYQQALGQGPEFLTYFQNEAQLDKSGLPSDRFFAERPEGSVSTLKIQRTQQEDSAVYLCASSFPGGGENIQYFGAGTRLSVL.

V and J are TRBV30 and TRBJ1-1, with D possibly matching TRBD1 (6 bases). Germline V gene data show CDR1 as GTSNPN and CDR2 as SVGIG (reference sequence). The CDR3 has 14 residues. Trimming took off 0 bases at V and 1 base at J, with 9 bases between the two ends. CDR3 residues: CAWSVLGGNTEAFF. DNA of the CDR3: TGTGCCTGGAGTGTACTAGGGGGGAACACTGAAGCTTTCTTT.

For the CDR3, the DNA is TGTGCCAGCAGCCAAGGGACTAGCGGGCGACCGGATACGCAGTATTTT. It translates to CASSQGTSGRPDTQYF. This chain uses TRBV7-6 with TRBJ2-3, with TRBD2 matching over 12 bases. The germline V gene has CDR1 SGHVS and CDR2 FNYEAQ. The CDR3 extends over 16 amino acids. J gave up 6 bases and V 5 bases, and 9 bases lay outside the gene matches.

This clone was seen a handful of times. This rearrangement joins TRBV5-1 to TRBJ1-2; D remains ambiguous. Looked up from germline, CDR1 is SGHRS and CDR2 is YFSETQ. V was shortened by 5 bases and J by 6 bases, with 11 bases between the two germline ends. The CDR3 runs to 12 residues. The CDR3 DNA sequence: TGCGCCAGCAGTAAGTCCGCCGATGGCTACACCTTC. It encodes CASSKSADGYTF. The complete variable domain, with remaining parts taken from reference TRBV5-1 and TRBJ1-2, reads KAGVTQTPRYLIKTRGQQVTLSCSPISGHRSVSWYQQTPGQGLQFLFEYFSETQRNKGNFPGRFSGRQFSNSRSEMNVSTLELGDSALYLCASSKSADGYTFGSGTRLTVV.

The chain combines TRBV5-6 with TRBJ1-1, with unresolved D. Trimming pared 4 bases from V and 4 bases from J, leaving 11 bases between. This CDR3 contains 13 residues. Germline V lookup: CDR1 SGHDT, CDR2 YYEEEE. CDR3 region: CASSRRVGTEAFF. The CDR3 bases are TGTGCCAGCAGCCGAAGGGTCGGCACTGAAGCTTTCTTT.

The chain has TRBV5-1 and TRBJ2-1; 11 bases line up with TRBD2. After removal of 0 bases from V and 10 bases from J, the junction contained 6 bases not matched to a gene. The CDR3 is 15 amino acids. Germline CDR1 reads SGHRS; CDR2 reads YFSETQ. The CDR3 region has the DNA TGCGCCAGCAGCTTGGAAGTAGCGGGAGGGAAGGAGCAGTTCTTC. Translated, it gives CASSLEVAGGKEQFF.

The chain uses TRBV4-3 and TRBJ2-5; either TRBD1 or TRBD2 may supply D (5 bases each). V was trimmed by 4 bases and J by 3 bases, leaving 15 bases between them. Germline values: CDR1 LGHNA, CDR2 YSLEER. The CDR3 is made up of 15 amino acids. CDR3 amino acids: CASSPSGTGKETQYF. As DNA, the CDR3 is TGCGCCAGCAGCCCCTCCGGGACGGGAAAAGAGACCCAGTACTTC.

The chain recombines TRBV7-8 with TRBJ2-1; tentatively, D is TRBD1 or TRBD2 (5 bases each). CDR3 length: 14 residues. Germline lookup yields CDR1 SGHVS and CDR2 FQNEAQ. V lost 0 bases and J 10 bases, leaving 13 bases between the germline ends. This chain's CDR3 is CASSLATPRGEQFF. DNA of the CDR3: TGTGCCAGCAGCTTAGCGACCCCTCGGGGCGAGCAGTTCTTC.

The J gene is TRBJ2-3, the V gene TRBV10-2, with unresolved D. This CDR3 contains 14 residues. Looked up from germline, CDR1 is WSHSY and CDR2 is SAAADI. Trimming removed 2 bases from V and 0 bases from J, with 6 bases in between. For the CDR3, the DNA is TGCGCCAGCAGTGAGCCAGCGAGCACAGATACGCAGTATTTT. Translation gives CASSEPASTDTQYF.